This T cell receptor (beta chain) emerged from a study of T cells in Graves' hyperthyroidism and ophthalmopathy. Study information: Peripheral blood samples were taken at initial diagnosis, prior to any treatment. Findings and caveats of the study: Separation of ophthalmopathy from stable hyperthyroidism was achieved by a 13 V-J model. In the blood, most expanded thyroid clonotypes above 0.001 appeared as well.

Template material for amplifying TCR beta CDR3 regions consisted of RNA transcripts. The TCR CDR3 first-round RT-PCR relied on the HTBI primer set. MiXCR, run by TCRdb on the multiplex PCR reads, gives a single entry per CDR3 protein. The sample holds approximately 400,000 distinct CDR3 sequences; 14% are singletons and the top ten take roughly a fifth. Researchers barred patients who had uncontrolled infection, other autoimmune disease, pregnancy or lactation. The CDR3 covers 14 residues. In germline, CDR1 is PRHDT, CDR2 FYEKMQ (reference sequence). The J segment lost 8 bases and the V segment lost 5 bases, leaving 8 bases of the junction unmatched. This clonotype was seen ten or more times. The antigen remains undetermined.

The sample was blood. The chain employs TRBV13 and TRBJ1-4; 7 bases fit TRBD1. This sequence was found in a woman between 25 and 40 years old with Graves' ophthalmopathy. CDR3 sequence (DNA): TGTGCCAGCAGCCACCAGACAGGGCAGGAAAAACTGTTTTTT. It is translated as CASSHQTGQEKLFF.